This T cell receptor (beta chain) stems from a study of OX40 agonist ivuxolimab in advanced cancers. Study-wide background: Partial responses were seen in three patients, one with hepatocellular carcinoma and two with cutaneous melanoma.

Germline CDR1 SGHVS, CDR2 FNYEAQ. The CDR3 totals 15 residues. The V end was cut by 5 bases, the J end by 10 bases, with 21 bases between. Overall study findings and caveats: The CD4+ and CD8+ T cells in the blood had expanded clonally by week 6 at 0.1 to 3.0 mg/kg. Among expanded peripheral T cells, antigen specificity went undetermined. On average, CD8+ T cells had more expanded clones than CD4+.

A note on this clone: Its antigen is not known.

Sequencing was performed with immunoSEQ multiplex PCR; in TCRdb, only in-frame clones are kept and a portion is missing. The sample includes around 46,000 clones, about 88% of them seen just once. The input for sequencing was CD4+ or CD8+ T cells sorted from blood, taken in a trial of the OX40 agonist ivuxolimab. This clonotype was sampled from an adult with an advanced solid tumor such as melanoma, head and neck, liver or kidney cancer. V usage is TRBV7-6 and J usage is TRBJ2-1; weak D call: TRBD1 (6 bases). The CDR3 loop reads CASSLWWGRGGEQFF. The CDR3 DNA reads TGTGCCAGCAGCCTCTGGTGGGGGAGAGGGGGAGAGCAGTTCTTC.